This T cell receptor (beta chain) was recovered during a study of T cell responses to AZD1222 COVID-19 vaccine. General study results and limits: Close to half of all spike-specific TCRs reportedly target regions of the variants that are unmutated. Repertoire sampling occurred only after the peak T cell response.

This CDR3 is 14 amino acids long. V was clipped by 5 bases and J by 3 bases, with 13 bases between them. The germline V gene encodes CDR1 MRHNA and CDR2 SNTAGT. TCRdb's copy holds only in-frame clones and misses some; the assay was immunoSEQ multiplex PCR. Counted here are about 110,000 clones, approximately 84% occurring once; the ten biggest clones make up 7.7%. A word on this clone: Its matching antigen is unknown.

The TCR originated in an adult in good health. The chain recombines TRBV6-4 with TRBJ1-2, with a tentative D call TRBD1 (5 bases). The specimen was peripheral blood, collected on day 0 of AZD1222 vaccination. CDR3 region: CASSKGRWDYGYTF. CDR3 in DNA: TGTGCCAGCAGTAAGGGGAGGTGGGACTATGGCTACACCTTC.